These 32 T cell receptor beta chains share one sample of origin, sequenced in a study of blood T cell repertoires in COVID-19 (dated by TCRdb to the early 2020s). Library generation was performed with the immunoSEQ multiplex PCR assay. Sourced from immuneACCESS, this table was stored by TCRdb with only in-frame sequences that have V and J called. A share of the clones is absent; for the studies checked, an unresolved V gene accounts for under half, and the remainder has no known explanation. This sample lists roughly 220,000 clones; 88% were detected once. Approximately 2.7% of the sample is in the top ten clones. Source material: PBMCs or T cells enriched from blood (not recorded which). These receptors all come from a woman aged 25 to 39 who had recovered from COVID-19.

The sample holds one count of this clone. V gene TRBV15 combines with J gene TRBJ1-1; D is ambiguous. V lost 1 base and J lost 6, with 9 bases in between. The CDR3 sequence is 13 residues long. CDR1 is LNHNV and CDR2 is YYDKDF in the germline V gene (reference sequence). CDR3: CATSRAGGPEAFF. For the CDR3, the DNA is TGTGCCACCAGCAGAGCAGGAGGTCCTGAAGCTTTCTTT. Complete variable domain (other parts from reference TRBV15 and TRBJ1-1): DAMVIQNPRYQVTQFGKPVTLSCSQTLNHNVMYWYQQKSSQAPKLLFHYYDKDFNNEADTPDNFQSRRPNTSFCFLDIRSPGLGDTAMYLCATSRAGGPEAFFGQGTRLTVV.

The gene calls are TRBV7-8 and TRBJ2-4; tentative D call: TRBD1 (7 bases). Per germline, CDR1 SGHVS and CDR2 FQNEAQ. V was shortened by 5 bases and J by 8 bases, with 19 bases between the two germline ends. CDR3 length equals 15 residues. The CDR3 region has the DNA TGTGCCAGCAGCCTAGGCCGACAGGGCGGGGACATTCAGTACTTC. It translates to CASSLGRQGGDIQYF.

The rearrangement joins TRBV12-5 to TRBJ1-4; D uncertain. The CDR3 is 18 amino acids. V lost 2 bases and J lost 0, with 16 bases in between. Germline CDR1 is LGHNT and CDR2 is FRNRAP. The CDR3 sequence is CASGLLHRESATNEKLFF. The CDR3 DNA reads as TGTGCTAGTGGTTTGCTACACAGAGAGAGTGCAACTAATGAAAAACTGTTTTTT.

The chain couples TRBV5-1 to TRBJ1-1, with TRBD1 as a possible D gene (5 bases). This CDR3 region has 14 residues. With 0 bases removed from V and 7 bases from J, the gap between germline ends came to 13 bases. CDR1 is SGHRS and CDR2 is YFSETQ in the germline V gene. The CDR3 sequence: CASSLDGAGYEAFF. The DNA for the CDR3 is TGCGCCAGCAGCTTGGATGGGGCAGGTTATGAAGCTTTCTTT.

The rearrangement uses TRBV10-3 and TRBJ1-1; no clear D. Germline V gene sequence: CDR1 ENHRY, CDR2 SYGVKD. V was shortened by 2 bases and J by 1 base, with 5 bases between the two germline ends. The CDR3 sequence is 13 residues long. DNA for the CDR3: TGTGCCATCAGTGAGAGCGGGAACACTGAAGCTTTCTTT. Translating gives CAISESGNTEAFF.

A word on this clone: The identical CDR3 is also encoded by other nucleotide sequences in the sample. The V and J genes are TRBV9 and TRBJ2-1; D is possibly TRBD2 (6 bases). This CDR3 spans 15 amino acids. Per the germline V gene, CDR1 is SGDLS and CDR2 is YYNGEE. Trimming pared 1 base from V and 0 bases from J, leaving 8 bases between. The CDR3 reads CASSVSGSSYNEQFF. CDR3 nucleotides: TGTGCCAGCAGCGTATCCGGGAGCTCCTACAATGAGCAGTTCTTC.

The rearrangement uses TRBV9 and TRBJ2-3; the match to TRBD2 covers 7 bases. CDR3 length equals 15 residues. CDR1 is SGDLS, CDR2 YYNGEE, per germline. V shed 3 bases, J shed 1 base, and the junction held 5 bases outside the gene matches. The CDR3 nucleotides are TGTGCCAGCAGCGCCGGGCTAGCGGGCACAGATACGCAGTATTTT. Its protein product is CASSAGLAGTDTQYF.

The rearrangement joins TRBV9 to TRBJ2-5, with 10 bases identical to TRBD2. The V gene end was trimmed by 3 bases and the J gene end by 1 base; junction bases not matched to a gene: 6. CDR3 length: 16 residues. The V gene's germline CDR1 is SGDLS and CDR2 YYNGEE. As DNA, the CDR3 is TGTGCCAGCAGCGATCCTAGCGGGGGTTTCCAAGAGACCCAGTACTTC. Protein product: CASSDPSGGFQETQYF. Full variable domain (outside the CDR3, taken from reference TRBV9 and TRBJ2-5): DSGVTQTPKHLITATGQRVTLRCSPRSGDLSVYWYQQSLDQGLQFLIQYYNGEERAKGNILERFSAQQFPDLHSELNLSSLELGDSALYFCASSDPSGGFQETQYFGPGTRLLVL.

CDR3: CASSDSGSGFYGYTF. The CDR3 nucleotides are TGCGCCAGCAGTGACTCGGGCTCGGGATTCTATGGCTACACCTTC. The rearrangement uses TRBV5-1 and TRBJ1-2; D remains unclear. The CDR3 is 15 amino acids. The V gene lost 5 bases and the J gene lost 4 bases, with 18 bases spanning the gap. CDR1 and CDR2 from the germline V gene are SGHRS and YFSETQ.

The chain combines TRBV28 with TRBJ1-2; 7 bases are a match to TRBD1. This CDR3 comprises 16 residues. Germline V CDR1 and CDR2: MDHEN, SYDVKM. With 1 base clipped from V and 1 base from J, the junction kept 6 bases outside the gene matches. The CDR3 nucleotides are TGTGCCAGCAGTTTATACCGGGACAGCTTTAACTATGGCTACACCTTC. Protein product: CASSLYRDSFNYGYTF.

This clone was seen just once. V is TRBV9 and J is TRBJ1-2; D is possibly TRBD1 (6 bases). The V gene's germline CDR1 is SGDLS and CDR2 YYNGEE. The CDR3 has 14 amino acids. The V and J ends lost 3 bases and 4 bases respectively, with 13 bases between them. The DNA for the CDR3 is TGTGCCAGCAGCGGTATCGGACAGTCCTATGGCTACACCTTC. Translation: CASSGIGQSYGYTF.

This sequence joins TRBV13 and TRBJ2-4, with TRBD2 matching over 11 bases. J lost 12 bases, V lost 4 bases, and 2 bases had no gene match. The CDR3 length is 12 residues. Germline loops: CDR1 PRHDT, CDR2 FYEKMQ (reference sequence). CDR3 in DNA: TGTGCCAGCAGCTCCGGACTAGCGGGTCAGTACTTC. Translation: CASSSGLAGQYF.

The chain couples TRBV7-9 to TRBJ1-5; 7 bases agree with TRBD1. Trimming cost V 1 base and J 3 bases; bases outside gene matches: 3. This CDR3 has 15 residues. Germline CDR1 SEHNR, CDR2 FQNEAQ (reference sequence). The CDR3: CASSLGGTANQPQHF. The DNA of the CDR3 is TGTGCCAGCAGCTTAGGGGGGACAGCCAATCAGCCCCAGCATTTT. Combining the CDR3 with reference TRBV7-9 and TRBJ1-5 gives the whole variable domain DTGVSQNPRHKITKRGQNVTFRCDPISEHNRLYWYRQTLGQGPEFLTYFQNEAQLEKSRLLSDRFSAERPKGSFSTLEIQRTEQGDSAMYLCASSLGGTANQPQHFGDGTRLSIL.

This rearrangement joins TRBV18 to TRBJ2-3; TRBD2 matches 9 bases. This CDR3 region has 14 residues. Trimming cost V 6 bases and J 2 bases; bases outside gene matches: 3. Germline loops: CDR1 KGHSH, CDR2 LQKENI. This CDR3 reads CASSVAGDTDTQYF. The CDR3, as DNA: TGTGCCAGCTCCGTAGCGGGGGACACAGATACGCAGTATTTT.

The chain carries TRBV29-1 and TRBJ1-2; 9 positions match TRBD1. Germline V gene lookup returns CDR1 SQVTM and CDR2 ANQGSEA. V was pared by 4 bases and J by 4 bases, with 10 bases of the junction left unmatched. The CDR3 is 15 residues long. CDR3 loop: CSVGSPGQGFYGYTF. The CDR3 region has the DNA TGCAGCGTTGGGTCTCCGGGACAGGGATTCTATGGCTACACCTTC.

The count of this clone is one. The chain joins TRBV4-3 to TRBJ2-7, with no clear D. This CDR3 contains 12 residues. V dropped 5 bases and J dropped 4 bases, with 9 bases sitting between them. Germline V gives CDR1 LGHNA, CDR2 YSLEER. In DNA, the CDR3 is TGCGCCAGCAGCAACCCCGGTTACGAGCAGTACTTC. Translated: CASSNPGYEQYF.

This clone was picked up one time. The chain combines TRBV12-3 or TRBV12-4 with TRBJ1-1; 7 nucleotides align to TRBD1. The CDR3 is made up of 12 amino acids. V shed 6 bases and J 8 bases; nucleotides not matched to a gene: 6. CDR3 DNA sequence: TGTGCCAGCAGCTCTCAGACAGGGGAAGCTTTCTTT. It is translated as CASSSQTGEAFF.

V usage is TRBV19 and J usage is TRBJ2-5, with D unclear. The CDR3 runs 15 residues. Trimming pared 4 bases from V and 4 bases from J, leaving 16 bases between. Germline loops: CDR1 LNHDA, CDR2 SQIVND (reference sequence). CDR3 protein: CASSNFLSFSETQYF. Here the CDR3 DNA reads TGTGCCAGTAGTAACTTTCTCTCGTTCTCAGAGACCCAGTACTTC.

The chain recombines TRBV5-1 with TRBJ1-1; TRBD1 matches 9 bases. CDR3 length: 15 residues. Germline CDR1 SGHRS, CDR2 YFSETQ. V shed 1 base, J shed 1 base, and the junction held 2 bases outside the gene matches. CDR3 bases: TGCGCCAGCAGCTTGTGGGGACAGGGGAACACTGAAGCTTTCTTT. Translating it yields CASSLWGQGNTEAFF.

The CDR3 loop is CASSLSATREVMSEQYF. The CDR3 DNA reads TGCGCCAGCAGCCTAAGCGCAACGAGGGAAGTCATGTCCGAGCAGTACTTC. This sequence joins TRBV4-3 and TRBJ2-7; TRBD2 is a possible D gene (5 bases). The V gene lost 4 bases and the J gene lost 6 bases, with 25 bases spanning the gap. The CDR3 runs 17 residues. Germline V gives CDR1 LGHNA, CDR2 YSLEER.

The rearrangement links TRBV19 to TRBJ2-7; 7 positions match TRBD1. The length of the CDR3 is 16 residues. Germline CDR1 LNHDA, CDR2 SQIVND (reference sequence). Trimming took 0 bases from V and 2 from J; bases not matched to a gene: 7. The CDR3 region is CASSIDRDSSAYEQYF. The DNA of the CDR3 is TGTGCCAGTAGTATAGACCGGGACAGCTCTGCCTACGAGCAGTACTTC.

The rearrangement links TRBV2 to TRBJ1-6, with TRBD1 matching 7 bases. CDR1 is SNHLY, CDR2 FYNNEI, per germline. This CDR3 comprises 15 residues. With V trimmed by 4 bases and J by 6 bases, 6 bases remained unmatched. This CDR3 is CASSAQGFGNSPLHF. CDR3 DNA sequence: TGTGCCAGCAGTGCACAGGGGTTTGGTAATTCACCCCTCCACTTT.

This clone was counted between two and nine times. J is TRBJ1-6 and V is TRBV4-1; TRBD1 aligns across 9 bases. Trimming took 4 bases from V and 9 from J; bases not matched to a gene: 10. This CDR3 contains 16 residues. Germline-derived CDR1 and CDR2 are MGHRA and YSYEKL. DNA of the CDR3: TGCGCCAGCAGCCGCCTAGGGACAGGGATTCTTTCACCCCTCCACTTT. It yields the protein CASSRLGTGILSPLHF.

CDR3 coding DNA: TGTGCCAGCAGCCCCGGGACAGGGGGCGTCGGGGAGCTGTTTTTT. Translated, it gives CASSPGTGGVGELFF. The chain is built from TRBV5-4 and TRBJ2-2; 12 bases map to TRBD1. The CDR3 contains 15 residues. Germline assignment: CDR1 SGHNT and CDR2 YYREEE (reference sequence). V gave up 4 bases and J gave up 7 bases; unmatched junction bases: 5.

This chain links TRBV7-6 with TRBJ2-7, with 12 bases that match TRBD2. The trim removed 5 bases at V and 2 bases at J, leaving 10 bases unmatched. In germline, CDR1 is SGHVS, CDR2 FNYEAQ. The CDR3 runs 17 residues. CDR3 amino acids: CASSPYAPSGGAYEQYF. CDR3 sequence (DNA): TGTGCCAGCAGCCCGTACGCCCCTAGCGGGGGGGCCTACGAGCAGTACTTC.

This clone was seen only once. V usage is TRBV7-3 and J usage is TRBJ2-1; weak D call: TRBD2 (5 bases). CDR3 length: 15 amino acids. V was pared by 5 bases and J by 4 bases, with 15 bases between. CDR1 and CDR2 from the germline V gene are SGHTA and FQGTGA. The CDR3 here is CASSPSPSGYNEQFF. In DNA form, the CDR3 reads TGTGCCAGCAGCCCCTCTCCAAGCGGATACAATGAGCAGTTCTTC.

J is TRBJ2-2 and V is TRBV9, with 13 bases aligning to TRBD2. V shed 0 bases and J 1 base; nucleotides not matched to a gene: 9. The CDR3 runs to 20 residues. Germline-derived CDR1 and CDR2 are SGDLS and YYNGEE. CDR3 sequence reads: CASSVVRLAGGPRNTGELFF. DNA for the CDR3: TGTGCCAGCAGCGTAGTTAGACTAGCGGGGGGACCAAGGAACACCGGGGAGCTGTTTTTT.

This chain links TRBV2 with TRBJ1-5; TRBD1 agrees at 8 bases. Germline CDR1 reads SNHLY; CDR2 reads FYNNEI. CDR3 length equals 14 residues. Losses at the gene ends were 6 bases for V and 5 bases for J; bases not matched to a gene: 6. CDR3 bases: TGTGCCAGCAGGGAGGACAGGGTGTATCAGCCCCAGCATTTT. It specifies CASREDRVYQPQHF. The full variable domain, its missing parts supplied by reference TRBV2 and TRBJ1-5, is EPEVTQTPSHQVTQMGQEVILRCVPISNHLYFYWYRQILGQKVEFLVSFYNNEISEKSEIFDDQFSVERPDGSNFTLKIRSTKLEDSAMYFCASREDRVYQPQHFGDGTRLSIL.

The chain uses TRBV6-2 or TRBV6-3 and TRBJ2-3, with 9 bases fitting TRBD2. This CDR3 comprises 15 residues. After removal of 3 bases from V and 4 bases from J, the junction contained 5 bases not matched to a gene. CDR1 MNHEY and CDR2 SVGEGT come from the germline V gene. Written as DNA, the CDR3 is TGTGCCAGCAGTTATGCTGCTAGCGGGGCAGATACGCAGTATTTT. Translated: CASSYAASGADTQYF.

This clone has only a few counts. This chain connects TRBV6-5 to TRBJ1-2; TRBD1 agrees at 8 bases. The CDR3 sequence is 15 residues long. Losses at the gene ends were 1 base for V and 1 base for J; bases not matched to a gene: 2. The germline V gene has CDR1 MNHEY and CDR2 SVGAGI. CDR3 coding DNA: TGTGCCAGCAGTTACTTGACAGGGGTTAACTATGGCTACACCTTC. Its translation: CASSYLTGVNYGYTF.

V usage is TRBV19 and J usage is TRBJ1-5, with 9 bases matching TRBD1. This CDR3 spans 15 amino acids. J lost 6 bases, V lost 4 bases, and 7 bases had no gene match. Germline assignment: CDR1 LNHDA and CDR2 SQIVND (reference sequence). As DNA, the CDR3 is TGTGCCAGTAGTACCGGACAGGGGCCGGGTCAGCCCCAGCATTTT. Translated, it gives CASSTGQGPGQPQHF.

The CDR3 spells CASSQRSGLGTGDTEAFF. CDR3 nucleotide sequence: TGTGCCAGCAGCCAAAGGTCAGGTCTCGGGACAGGGGATACTGAAGCTTTCTTT. This chain uses TRBV4-2 with TRBJ1-1; 10 bases are shared with TRBD1. After removal of 2 bases from V and 5 bases from J, the junction contained 14 bases not matched to a gene. Germline loops: CDR1 LGHNA, CDR2 YNFKEQ. The CDR3 spans 18 residues.